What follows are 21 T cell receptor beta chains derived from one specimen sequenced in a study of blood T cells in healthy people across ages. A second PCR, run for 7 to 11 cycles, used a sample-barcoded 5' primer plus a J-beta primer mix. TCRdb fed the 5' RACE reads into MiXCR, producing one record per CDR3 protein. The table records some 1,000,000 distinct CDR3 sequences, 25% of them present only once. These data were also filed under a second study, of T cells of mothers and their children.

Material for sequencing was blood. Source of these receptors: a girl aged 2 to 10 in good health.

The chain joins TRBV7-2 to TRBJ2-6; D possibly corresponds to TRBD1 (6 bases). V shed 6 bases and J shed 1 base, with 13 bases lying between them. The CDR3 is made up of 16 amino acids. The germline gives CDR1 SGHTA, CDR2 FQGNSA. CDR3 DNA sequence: TGTGCCAGCAGTCGTGGGGGCCCGTCTGGGGCCAACGTCCTGACTTTC. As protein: CASSRGGPSGANVLTF.

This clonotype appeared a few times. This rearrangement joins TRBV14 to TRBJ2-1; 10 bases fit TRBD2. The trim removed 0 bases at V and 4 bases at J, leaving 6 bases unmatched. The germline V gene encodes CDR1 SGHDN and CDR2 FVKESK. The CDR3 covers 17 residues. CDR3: CASSQDRAGGEYNEQFF. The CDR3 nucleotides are TGTGCCAGCAGCCAAGATAGAGCGGGGGGGGAGTACAATGAGCAGTTCTTC.

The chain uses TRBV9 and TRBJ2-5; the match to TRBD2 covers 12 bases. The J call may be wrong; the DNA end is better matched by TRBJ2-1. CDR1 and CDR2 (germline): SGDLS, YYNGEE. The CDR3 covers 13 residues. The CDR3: CASDTSGGTEQFF. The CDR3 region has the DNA TGTGCCAGCGATACTAGCGGGGGGACTGAGCAGTTCTTC.

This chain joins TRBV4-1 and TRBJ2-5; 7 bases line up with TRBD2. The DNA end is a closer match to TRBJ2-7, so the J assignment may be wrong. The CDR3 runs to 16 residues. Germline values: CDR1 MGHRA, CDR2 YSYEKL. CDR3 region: CASSQVALAGEGEQYF. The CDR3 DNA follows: TGCGCCAGCAGCCAAGTAGCCCTTGCGGGAGAAGGCGAGCAGTACTTC.

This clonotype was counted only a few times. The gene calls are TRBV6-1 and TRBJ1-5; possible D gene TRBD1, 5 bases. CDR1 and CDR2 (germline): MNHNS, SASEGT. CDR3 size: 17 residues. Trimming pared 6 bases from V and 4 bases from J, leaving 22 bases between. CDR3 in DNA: TGTGCCAGCAGCCCGGACATAATTGGTTCCCGTAATCAGCCCCAGCATTTT. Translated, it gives CASSPDIIGSRNQPQHF.

The CDR3 protein is CASSLEDQPKETQYF. For the CDR3, the DNA is TGTGCCAGCAGCTTAGAAGACCAGCCTAAAGAGACCCAGTACTTC. The V call is TRBV7-2, the J call TRBJ2-5; D remains unclear. CDR1 is SGHTA, CDR2 FQGNSA, per germline. V was clipped by 1 base and J by 3 bases, with 12 bases between them. CDR3 length equals 15 residues.

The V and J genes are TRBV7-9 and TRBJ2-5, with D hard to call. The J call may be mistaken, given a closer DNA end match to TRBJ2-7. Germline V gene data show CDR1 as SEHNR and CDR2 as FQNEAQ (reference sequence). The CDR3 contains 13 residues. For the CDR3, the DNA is TGTGCCAGCAGCGCCGCAGACTCCTACGAGCAGTACTTC. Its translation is CASSAADSYEQYF.

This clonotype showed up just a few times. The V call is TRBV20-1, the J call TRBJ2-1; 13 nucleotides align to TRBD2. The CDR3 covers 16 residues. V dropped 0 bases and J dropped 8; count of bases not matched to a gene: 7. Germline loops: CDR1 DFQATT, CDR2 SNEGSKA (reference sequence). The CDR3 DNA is TGCAGTGCTAGAGATCTGGGGACTAGCGGGACGGATGAGCAGTTCTTC. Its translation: CSARDLGTSGTDEQFF.

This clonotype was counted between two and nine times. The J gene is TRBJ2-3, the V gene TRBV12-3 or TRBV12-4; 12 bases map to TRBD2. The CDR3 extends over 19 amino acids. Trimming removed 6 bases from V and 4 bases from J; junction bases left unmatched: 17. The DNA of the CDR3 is TGTGCCAGCAGCCGTACTAGCGGGGGGTTTCCATCGGTATCAGATACGCAGTATTTT. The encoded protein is CASSRTSGGFPSVSDTQYF.

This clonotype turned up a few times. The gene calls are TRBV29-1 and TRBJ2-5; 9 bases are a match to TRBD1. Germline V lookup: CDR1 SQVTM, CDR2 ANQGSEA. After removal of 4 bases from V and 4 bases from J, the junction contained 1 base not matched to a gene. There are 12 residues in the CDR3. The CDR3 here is CSVGQGVETQYF. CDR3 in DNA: TGCAGCGTTGGACAGGGGGTAGAGACCCAGTACTTC.

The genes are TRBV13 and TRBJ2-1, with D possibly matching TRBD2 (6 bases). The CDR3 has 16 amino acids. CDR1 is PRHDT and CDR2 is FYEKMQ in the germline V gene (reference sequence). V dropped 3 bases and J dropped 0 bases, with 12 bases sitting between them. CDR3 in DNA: TGTGCCAGCAGCTTGGAAAGCGGGTTCTCCTACAATGAGCAGTTCTTC. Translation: CASSLESGFSYNEQFF.

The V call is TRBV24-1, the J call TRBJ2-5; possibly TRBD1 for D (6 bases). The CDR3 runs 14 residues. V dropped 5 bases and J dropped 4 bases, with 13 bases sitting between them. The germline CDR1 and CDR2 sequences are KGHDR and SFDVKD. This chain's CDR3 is CATSANRVGETQYF. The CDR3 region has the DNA TGTGCCACCAGTGCCAACAGGGTTGGAGAGACCCAGTACTTC.

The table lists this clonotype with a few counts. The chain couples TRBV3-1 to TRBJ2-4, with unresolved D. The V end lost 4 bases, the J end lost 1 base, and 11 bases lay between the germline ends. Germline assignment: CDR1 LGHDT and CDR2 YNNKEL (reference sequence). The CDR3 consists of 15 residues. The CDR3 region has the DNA TGTGCCAGCAGCCTAACACCCCTGGCCAAAAACATTCAGTACTTC. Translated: CASSLTPLAKNIQYF.

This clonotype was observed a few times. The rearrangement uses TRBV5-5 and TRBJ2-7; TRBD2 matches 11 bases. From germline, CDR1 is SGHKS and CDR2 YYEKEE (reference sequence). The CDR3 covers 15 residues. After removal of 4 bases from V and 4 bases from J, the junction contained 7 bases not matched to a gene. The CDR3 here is CASSPSTSGAYEQYF. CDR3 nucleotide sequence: TGTGCCAGCAGCCCCTCGACTAGCGGGGCTTACGAGCAGTACTTC.

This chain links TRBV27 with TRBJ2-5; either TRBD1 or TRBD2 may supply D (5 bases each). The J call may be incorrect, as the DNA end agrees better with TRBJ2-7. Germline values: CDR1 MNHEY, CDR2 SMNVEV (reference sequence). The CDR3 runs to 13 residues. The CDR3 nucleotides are TGTGCCAGCAGTTCTGAGGGGCGCAGCGAGCAGTACTTC. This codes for CASSSEGRSEQYF.

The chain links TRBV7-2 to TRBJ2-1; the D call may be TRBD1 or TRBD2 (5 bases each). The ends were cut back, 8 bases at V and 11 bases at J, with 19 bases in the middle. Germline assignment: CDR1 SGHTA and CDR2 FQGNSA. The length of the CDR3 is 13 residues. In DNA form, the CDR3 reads TGTGCCAGCGAGGGCCCACCAGGGATGAAGCAGTTCTTC. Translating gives CASEGPPGMKQFF.

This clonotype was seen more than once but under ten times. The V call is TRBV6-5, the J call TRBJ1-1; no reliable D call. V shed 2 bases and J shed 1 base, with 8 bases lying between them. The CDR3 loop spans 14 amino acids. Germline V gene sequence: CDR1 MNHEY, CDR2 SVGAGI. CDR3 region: CASSYIPPNTEAFF. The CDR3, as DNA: TGTGCCAGCAGTTACATTCCCCCGAACACTGAAGCTTTCTTT.

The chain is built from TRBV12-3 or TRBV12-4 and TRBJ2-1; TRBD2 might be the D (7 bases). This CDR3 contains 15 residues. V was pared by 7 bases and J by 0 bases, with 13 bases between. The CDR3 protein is CASIGGRVSYNEQFF. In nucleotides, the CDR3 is TGTGCCAGCATAGGGGGGAGGGTCTCCTACAATGAGCAGTTCTTC.

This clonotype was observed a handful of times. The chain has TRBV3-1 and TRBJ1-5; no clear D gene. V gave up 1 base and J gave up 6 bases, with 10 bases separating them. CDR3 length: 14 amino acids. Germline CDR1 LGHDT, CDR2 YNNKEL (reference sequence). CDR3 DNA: TGTGCCAGCAGCCAAGTTTGGTCGTCTCAGCCCCAGCATTTT. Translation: CASSQVWSSQPQHF.

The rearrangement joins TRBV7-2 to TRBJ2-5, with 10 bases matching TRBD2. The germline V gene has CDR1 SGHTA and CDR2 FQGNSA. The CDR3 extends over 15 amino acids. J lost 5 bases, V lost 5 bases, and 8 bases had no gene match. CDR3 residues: CASSQLAGVWETQYF. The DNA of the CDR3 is TGTGCCAGCAGCCAGCTAGCGGGAGTTTGGGAGACCCAGTACTTC.

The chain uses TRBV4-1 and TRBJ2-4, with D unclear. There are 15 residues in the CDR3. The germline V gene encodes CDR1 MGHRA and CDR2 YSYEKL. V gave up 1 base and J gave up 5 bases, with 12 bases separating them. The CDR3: CASSQAQTVQNIQYF. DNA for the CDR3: TGCGCCAGCAGCCAAGCTCAGACGGTCCAAAACATTCAGTACTTC.